This passage covers 30 T cell receptor beta chains from one sample sequenced in a study of Ad26.COV2.S vaccination and SARS-CoV-2 variants. Method: immunoSEQ multiplex PCR; TCRdb's copy keeps in-frame clones and lacks some. This repertoire shows about 400,000 clones, around 82% found once; its top ten account for about 7.4%. The treatment was: 15 to 20 received Ad26.COV2.S at low or high dose, single or two shots; about 5 received placebo; per-sample allocation not given. Day 63 following the first vaccine or placebo injection was when the samples were taken. The sample in question was peripheral blood, obtained in a trial of Ad26.COV2.S vaccine versus placebo. These receptors were taken from a person between 18 and 59 years old who received the Ad26.COV2.S COVID-19 vaccine or a placebo.

CDR3 bases: TGCGCCAGCAGCCCCGGGACTCCCGAGCAGTTCTTC. As protein: CASSPGTPEQFF. V and J are TRBV5-1 and TRBJ2-1; D possibly corresponds to TRBD2 (6 bases). This CDR3 is 12 amino acids long. V lost 4 bases, J lost 10 bases, and 12 bases lay in between. The germline gives CDR1 SGHRS, CDR2 YFSETQ.

CDR3 in amino acids: CASTLGGAGGGEQYF. CDR3 in DNA: TGTGCCAGCACCCTTGGGGGAGCGGGAGGAGGAGAGCAGTACTTC. The rearrangement uses TRBV28 and TRBJ2-7; 9 bases match TRBD2. The trim removed 7 bases at V and 7 bases at J, leaving 14 bases unmatched. The CDR3 length is 15 residues. Germline loops: CDR1 MDHEN, CDR2 SYDVKM.

This clone was seen a single time. V and J are TRBV21-1 and TRBJ1-6; TRBD1 is taken as the D call from the table, unchecked against the DNA. TRBV21-1 is a recognized pseudogene. The CDR3 has 16 residues. The CDR3 region is CASSGHRDRVNSPLHF. CDR3 coding DNA: TGTGCCAGCAGCGGACACCGGGACAGGGTGAATTCACCCCTCCACTTT.

The V gene is TRBV11-3, the J gene TRBJ2-1; 8 nucleotides align to TRBD1. After removal of 6 bases from V and 9 bases from J, the junction contained 4 bases not matched to a gene. The length of the CDR3 is 12 residues. Germline CDR1 reads SGHNT; CDR2 reads YENEEA. DNA for the CDR3: TGTGCCAGCAGACAGGGGGGCACTGAGCAGTTCTTC. Translated, it gives CASRQGGTEQFF.

The chain recombines TRBV28 with TRBJ1-1; D might be TRBD1 (5 bases). This CDR3 comprises 14 residues. The germline CDR1 and CDR2 sequences are MDHEN and SYDVKM. The V end was cut by 4 bases, the J end by 10 bases, with 19 bases between. CDR3 nucleotide sequence: TGTGCCAGCAGTTCCCCCGGGGGAGGACGGGGAGCTTTCTTT. It specifies CASSSPGGGRGAFF.

The V call is TRBV4-1, the J call TRBJ1-5; 10 bases are a match to TRBD1. This CDR3 is 17 amino acids long. The trim removed 0 bases at V and 1 base at J, leaving 3 bases unmatched. The germline gives CDR1 MGHRA, CDR2 YSYEKL. Here the CDR3 DNA reads TGCGCCAGCAGCCAAGATAGGGACAGGGGAAGCAATCAGCCCCAGCATTTT. This translates into CASSQDRDRGSNQPQHF.

The chain is built from TRBV18 and TRBJ2-1; TRBD2 matches at 13 bases. The CDR3 covers 17 residues. CDR1 KGHSH and CDR2 LQKENI come from the germline V gene. The V segment lost 4 bases and the J segment 2 bases; nucleotides outside the gene matches: 5. CDR3 DNA sequence: TGTGCCAGCTCACTTCGGACTAGCGGGGGCCCCTACAATGAGCAGTTCTTC. Translating it yields CASSLRTSGGPYNEQFF.

The chain links TRBV2 to TRBJ1-2; 12 bases match TRBD1. Losses at the gene ends were 1 base for V and 2 bases for J; bases not matched to a gene: 8. From germline, CDR1 is SNHLY and CDR2 FYNNEI. The CDR3 sequence is 18 residues long. CDR3 coding DNA: TGTGCCAGCAGTGAAGACAGGGACAGGGGGCGCGAAAACTATGGCTACACCTTC. Translating it yields CASSEDRDRGRENYGYTF. Variable domain in full (rest from reference TRBV2 and TRBJ1-2): EPEVTQTPSHQVTQMGQEVILRCVPISNHLYFYWYRQILGQKVEFLVSFYNNEISEKSEIFDDQFSVERPDGSNFTLKIRSTKLEDSAMYFCASSEDRDRGRENYGYTFGSGTRLTVV.

This clone was recorded a few times. The chain joins TRBV5-1 to TRBJ1-1; possibly TRBD1 for D (5 bases). V was shortened by 5 bases and J by 1 base, with 12 bases between the two germline ends. The CDR3 sequence is 14 residues long. Germline V gives CDR1 SGHRS, CDR2 YFSETQ. The CDR3 is CASRGLQGNTEAFF. Here the CDR3 DNA reads TGCGCCAGCAGAGGGCTCCAGGGGAACACTGAAGCTTTCTTT.

The sample holds a few counts of this clone. DNA of the CDR3: TGCGCCAGCGGCTACTCATATCGAGACTATGGCTACACCTTC. This gives the protein CASGYSYRDYGYTF. The rearrangement joins TRBV5-1 to TRBJ1-2; D unclear. Trimming removed 7 bases at V and 3 bases at J, with 16 bases between. This CDR3 contains 14 residues. Per germline, CDR1 SGHRS and CDR2 YFSETQ. The entire variable domain, with the rest obtained from reference TRBV5-1 and TRBJ1-2, is as follows: KAGVTQTPRYLIKTRGQQVTLSCSPISGHRSVSWYQQTPGQGLQFLFEYFSETQRNKGNFPGRFSGRQFSNSRSEMNVSTLELGDSALYLCASGYSYRDYGYTFGSGTRLTVV.

The gene calls are TRBV5-1 and TRBJ2-5, with 7 bases that match TRBD2. The CDR3 is 15 residues long. Germline V CDR1 and CDR2: SGHRS, YFSETQ. The trim removed 0 bases at V and 3 bases at J, leaving 5 bases unmatched. The chain's CDR3 is CASSLGGGGEETQYF. The CDR3 DNA reads as TGCGCCAGCAGCTTGGGCGGGGGAGGGGAAGAGACCCAGTACTTC. Full variable domain (outside the CDR3, taken from reference TRBV5-1 and TRBJ2-5): KAGVTQTPRYLIKTRGQQVTLSCSPISGHRSVSWYQQTPGQGLQFLFEYFSETQRNKGNFPGRFSGRQFSNSRSEMNVSTLELGDSALYLCASSLGGGGEETQYFGPGTRLLVL.

The rearrangement uses TRBV2 and TRBJ1-1; TRBD1 is a possible D gene (5 bases). Germline V gene data show CDR1 as SNHLY and CDR2 as FYNNEI. Trimming removed 4 bases at V and 5 bases at J, with 11 bases between. The CDR3 runs to 13 residues. The CDR3 loop is CASSVSRVTEAFF. CDR3 bases: TGTGCCAGCAGTGTGTCCAGGGTGACTGAAGCTTTCTTT.

This chain links TRBV3-1 (or the pseudogene TRBV3-2) with TRBJ2-3; TRBD2 is a possible D gene (6 bases). Germline CDR1 and CDR2: LGHDT and YNNKEL (reference sequence). The V gene lost 4 bases and the J gene lost 4 bases, with 18 bases spanning the gap. The CDR3 totals 16 residues. The CDR3: CASSPSGVRLADTQYF. CDR3 sequence (DNA): TGTGCCAGCAGCCCGTCGGGAGTCAGATTGGCAGATACGCAGTATTTT.

The rearrangement uses TRBV20-1 and TRBJ1-1, with D tentatively TRBD1 (5 bases). The CDR3 spans 13 residues. The ends were cut back, 3 bases at V and 3 bases at J, with 11 bases in the middle. Germline V gene lookup returns CDR1 DFQATT and CDR2 SNEGSKA (reference sequence). The CDR3 DNA is TGCAGTGCTAGTCCCGACAGATACACTGAAGCTTTCTTT. Protein product: CSASPDRYTEAFF.

The chain uses TRBV5-1 and TRBJ1-3, with TRBD1 identical over 9 bases. This CDR3 has 18 amino acids. V lost 2 bases and J lost 1; bases outside the gene matches: 10. Germline values: CDR1 SGHRS, CDR2 YFSETQ. The CDR3 coding sequence is TGCGCCAGCAGCTTCGGGACAGGGAGGTCCGGATCTGGAAACACCATATATTTT. As protein: CASSFGTGRSGSGNTIYF.

The gene calls are TRBV30 and TRBJ2-5, with D maybe TRBD2 (5 bases). The ends were cut back, 0 bases at V and 2 bases at J, with 16 bases in the middle. CDR1 and CDR2 from the germline V gene are GTSNPN and SVGIG (reference sequence). There are 16 residues in the CDR3. The CDR3 nucleotides read TGTGCCTGGAGTGTACCGGACCTCGGGGTGCAAGAGACCCAGTACTTC. Translation: CAWSVPDLGVQETQYF. Variable domain in full (rest from reference TRBV30 and TRBJ2-5): SQTIHQWPATLVQPVGSPLSLECTVEGTSNPNLYWYRQAAGRGLQLLFYSVGIGQISSEVPQNLSASRPQDRQFILSSKKLLLSDSGFYLCAWSVPDLGVQETQYFGPGTRLLVL.

This clone was seen a few times. The V call is TRBV5-6, the J call TRBJ1-5; D is uncertain. The CDR3 loop spans 14 amino acids. Trimming cost V 7 bases and J 4 bases, with 15 bases left between them. Germline CDR1 SGHDT, CDR2 YYEEEE. CDR3 coding DNA: TGTGCCAGCGGTCGTCGGGGTGGGAATCAGCCCCAGCATTTT. Amino acids: CASGRRGGNQPQHF.

The V gene is TRBV4-2, the J gene TRBJ2-2, with D possibly being TRBD2 (5 bases). V lost 1 base, J lost 0 bases, and 9 bases lay in between. Germline CDR1 and CDR2: LGHNA and YNFKEQ. The CDR3 length is 16 residues. CDR3: CASSQGPSPNTGELFF. The CDR3 bases are TGTGCCAGCAGCCAAGGACCTAGCCCGAACACCGGGGAGCTGTTTTTT.

The rearrangement uses TRBV6-5 and TRBJ1-2; no reliable D call. Germline assignment: CDR1 MNHEY and CDR2 SVGAGI. The CDR3 consists of 11 residues. V lost 7 bases to trimming and J lost 8 bases, with 11 bases between them. CDR3 DNA sequence: TGTGCCAGCATGGACCCGCAGGGCTACACCTTC. Translated: CASMDPQGYTF.

The chain joins TRBV5-1 to TRBJ1-2, with a tentative D call TRBD1 (5 bases). The CDR3 runs 15 residues. CDR1 and CDR2 (germline): SGHRS, YFSETQ. Trimming cost V 4 bases and J 8 bases, with 21 bases left between them. CDR3 DNA sequence: TGCGCCAGCAGCCCCCGACCGGGGCCGCCTGGGGGCTACACCTTC. As protein: CASSPRPGPPGGYTF.

Details on this clone: The junction and the germline gene differ at one end; a read error may be behind it. The chain uses TRBV11-3 and TRBJ2-1, with 7 bases that match TRBD2. CDR1 and CDR2 from the germline V gene are SGHNT and YENEEA. The CDR3 sequence is 17 residues long. DNA of the CDR3: TGTGCCAACAGCTTAGCTTGGTGGGAGGGCCGTAGCAATGAGCAGTTCTTC. Translated: CANSLAWWEGRSNEQFF. The full variable domain, with the rest looked up from reference TRBV11-3 and TRBJ2-1, is EAGVVQSPRYKIIEKKQPVAFWCNPISGHNTLYWYLQNLGQGPELLIRYENEEAVDDSQLPKDRFSAERLKGVDSTLKIQPAELGDSAVYLCANSLAWWEGRSNEQFFGPGTRLTVL.

This chain links TRBV30 with TRBJ2-4; tentative D call: TRBD2 (6 bases). CDR1 and CDR2 (germline): GTSNPN, SVGIG (reference sequence). Trimming cost V 5 bases and J 4 bases, with 9 bases left between them. CDR3 size: 12 residues. The CDR3 sequence: CAWRGWKNIQYF. CDR3 in DNA: TGTGCCTGGCGGGGGTGGAAAAACATTCAGTACTTC.

The V call is TRBV7-2, the J call TRBJ2-7, with unresolved D. The V end was cut by 1 base, the J end by 0 bases, with 10 bases between. The germline V gene encodes CDR1 SGHTA and CDR2 FQGNSA. The CDR3 has 15 amino acids. The DNA for the CDR3 is TGTGCCAGCAGCTTAGAGTCCCTTTACTCCTACGAGCAGTACTTC. It encodes CASSLESLYSYEQYF.

About this clone itself: The same CDR3 arises from other DNA sequences in this sample as well. This chain joins TRBV20-1 and TRBJ2-3; no clear D gene. V shed 5 bases and J shed 6 bases, with 9 bases lying between them. The CDR3 contains 11 residues. From germline, CDR1 is DFQATT and CDR2 SNEGSKA (reference sequence). CDR3 nucleotides: TGCAGTGCTGGGTTCACGGATACGCAGTATTTT. Residues: CSAGFTDTQYF.

This clone has just one count. J is TRBJ2-2 and V is TRBV29-1; D is unclear. Germline assignment: CDR1 SQVTM and CDR2 ANQGSEA. This CDR3 has 12 residues. CDR3 region: CSAELGPGELFF. CDR3 in DNA: TGCAGTGCCGAATTGGGCCCCGGGGAGCTGTTTTTT.

There are a few counts of this clone. The chain combines TRBV4-1 with TRBJ2-2; 9 bases fit TRBD1. The germline V gene encodes CDR1 MGHRA and CDR2 YSYEKL. V shed 6 bases and J 4 bases; nucleotides not matched to a gene: 3. The CDR3 loop spans 14 amino acids. CDR3 DNA sequence: TGCGCCAGCAGGCGGACAGGGGTCACCGGGGAGCTGTTTTTT. Protein product: CASRRTGVTGELFF.

J is TRBJ2-7 and V is TRBV27; TRBD2 is a possible D gene (5 bases). The CDR3 extends over 14 amino acids. Trimming took off 6 bases at V and 2 bases at J, with 14 bases between the two ends. Germline lookup yields CDR1 MNHEY and CDR2 SMNVEV (reference sequence). CDR3 DNA: TGTGCCAGCAGGGATGCGGACTTGACCTACGAGCAGTACTTC. As protein: CASRDADLTYEQYF.

J is TRBJ1-2 and V is TRBV19; TRBD1 matches 8 bases. V dropped 6 bases and J dropped 8; count of bases not matched to a gene: 8. This CDR3 has 13 amino acids. Germline V gene data show CDR1 as LNHDA and CDR2 as SQIVND (reference sequence). Here the CDR3 DNA reads TGTGCCAGTAGACCGGACAGGGTATTCGGCTACACCTTC. It is translated as CASRPDRVFGYTF.

V and J are TRBV11-3 and TRBJ2-7, with 12 bases lining up with TRBD2. V lost 5 bases to trimming and J lost 9 bases; unmatched junction nucleotides: 11. Germline lookup yields CDR1 SGHNT and CDR2 YENEEA. CDR3 length: 15 amino acids. CDR3 region: CASSLRTSGKKGQYF. CDR3 nucleotide sequence: TGTGCCAGCAGCCTCCGGACTAGCGGGAAAAAGGGGCAGTACTTC.

DNA of the CDR3: TGTGCCAGCAGCCAGACTAGCGGGGGGACAGATACGCAGTATTTT. Its protein is CASSQTSGGTDTQYF. The V and J genes are TRBV7-9 and TRBJ2-3; TRBD2 aligns across 13 bases. V was clipped by 5 bases and J by 3 bases; unmatched bases: 2. The CDR3 extends over 15 amino acids. Looked up from germline, CDR1 is SEHNR and CDR2 is FQNEAQ (reference sequence).